The rows below give T cell receptor beta chains drawn from one sample of a study of beta chain features in type 1 diabetes. The protocol was immunoSEQ multiplex PCR, while the TCRdb copy is restricted to in-frame clones and leaves out a portion. The sample includes roughly 300,000 clones, under 8.5% of them seen just once. Sequenced input: central memory CD4+ T cells from blood. The receptor set was obtained from a woman aged 18-30 years in good health. Both conserved end residues are part of each CDR3. A D gene is named only where the DNA matches it firmly. Some rows mark clone size as missing; the rest say once, few, many or name a class of expanded clone.

d_gene	v_gene	j_gene	abundance	CDR3aa	CDR3nt
TRBD2	TRBV11-2	TRBJ2-1	few	CATKGLAGGIEQFF	TGTGCAACAAAGGGGCTAGCGGGAGGAATTGAGCAGTTCTTC
.	TRBV5-1	TRBJ2-5	few	CASRPGQETQYF	TGCGCCAGCAGGCCAGGCCAAGAGACCCAGTACTTC
TRBD2	TRBV27	TRBJ2-2	.	CASSSETTGLLNTGELFF	TGTGCCAGCAGTTCGGAAACCACGGGACTACTAAACACCGGGGAGCTGTTTTTT
.	TRBV20-1	TRBJ1-2	few	CSARGRHGYTF	TGCAGTGCTAGAGGCAGACATGGCTACACCTTC
TRBD2	TRBV6-5	TRBJ2-7	few	CASSYSGGRVYEQYF	TGTGCCAGCAGTTACTCCGGCGGGAGAGTCTACGAGCAGTACTTC
TRBD1	TRBV5-1	TRBJ1-4	.	CASSLTTGRNEKLFF	TGCGCCAGCAGCTTGACGACAGGGCGAAATGAAAAACTGTTTTTT
.	TRBV9	TRBJ2-1	.	CASSVALNNEQFF	TGTGCCAGCAGCGTAGCGTTGAACAATGAGCAGTTCTTC
.	TRBV11-2	TRBJ1-4	.	CASSLEAGVLMFF	TGTGCCAGCAGCTTAGAGGCGGGGGTACTGATGTTTTTT
.	TRBV6-5	TRBJ2-7	few	CASSYSTGGSYEQYF	TGTGCCAGCAGTTACTCGACAGGTGGCTCCTACGAGCAGTACTTC
.	TRBV2	TRBJ2-5	few	CASSPTGVYQETQYF	TGTGCCAGCAGTCCCACGGGCGTTTACCAAGAGACCCAGTACTTC
.	TRBV28	TRBJ1-1	few	CASSLSTEAFF	TGTGCCAGCAGCCTCAGTACTGAAGCTTTCTTT
TRBD2	TRBV7-2	TRBJ2-7	.	CASSLRAAGGLLSSYEQYF	TGTGCCAGCAGCTTGCGCGCAGCGGGAGGGTTATTATCGTCCTACGAGCAGTACTTC
TRBD2	TRBV6-6	TRBJ2-1	.	CASSYSGRDNEQFF	TGTGCCAGCAGTTACAGCGGGAGGGACAATGAGCAGTTCTTC
TRBD2	TRBV4-2	TRBJ2-3	.	CASSLPKVAGNTQYF	TGTGCCAGCAGCCTCCCGAAGGTAGCGGGAAATACGCAGTATTTT
.	TRBV7-2	TRBJ2-7	few	CASSLASGGQRVEQYF	TGTGCCAGCAGCTTAGCCTCCGGCGGGCAGAGGGTCGAGCAGTACTTC
TRBD1	TRBV5-1	TRBJ2-7	.	CASSRDRYEQYF	TGCGCCAGCAGCCGGGACAGGTACGAGCAGTACTTC
TRBD2	TRBV6-5	TRBJ2-7	.	CASSYGGTSGSYEQYF	TGTGCCAGCAGTTACGGGGGGACTAGCGGCTCCTACGAGCAGTACTTC
TRBD2	TRBV9	TRBJ2-6	.	CASSVKASGLDLSGANVLTF	TGTGCCAGCAGCGTAAAAGCTTCGGGACTAGATCTCTCTGGGGCCAACGTCCTGACTTTC
TRBD2	TRBV9	TRBJ2-7	few	CASSPRLAGGVEQYF	TGTGCCAGCAGCCCCCGGCTAGCGGGAGGGGTAGAGCAGTACTTC
.	TRBV27	TRBJ2-5	few	CASKGRGLETQYF	TGTGCCAGCAAGGGAAGGGGGTTGGAGACCCAGTACTTC
.	TRBV7-2	TRBJ2-5	few	CASSLVRGQLETQYF	TGTGCCAGCAGCTTAGTACGTGGGCAGCTCGAGACCCAGTACTTC
.	TRBV25-1	TRBJ1-4	few	CASSESNAEKLFF	TGTGCCAGCAGCGAATCCAACGCAGAAAAACTGTTTTTT
.	TRBV18	TRBJ1-1	few	CASSPTEGDTEAFF	TGTGCCAGCTCACCAACCGAGGGGGACACTGAAGCTTTCTTT
TRBD2	TRBV5-4	TRBJ2-1	few	CASSLPSGNYNEQFF	TGTGCCAGCAGCTTACCTAGCGGGAACTACAATGAGCAGTTCTTC
.	TRBV18	TRBJ2-7	many	CASSPNRDTTYEQYF	TGTGCCAGCTCACCAAACCGGGACACCACCTACGAGCAGTACTTC
TRBD1	TRBV4-3	TRBJ2-7	many	CASSQTGQGRYEQYF	TGCGCCAGCAGCCAGACCGGACAGGGCCGGTACGAGCAGTACTTC
.	TRBV7-8	TRBJ2-1	.	CASSFMKGQNNEQFF	TGTGCCAGCAGCTTTATGAAAGGACAGAACAATGAGCAGTTCTTC
.	TRBV10-3	TRBJ1-4	.	CAISEGRWEKLFF	TGTGCCATCAGTGAGGGTCGGTGGGAAAAACTGTTTTTT
.	TRBV15	TRBJ2-7	.	CATRLADRGSSGKQYF	TGTGCCACCAGGTTGGCCGATAGAGGGAGTAGTGGAAAGCAGTACTTC
.	TRBV9	TRBJ1-6	.	CASSGGDTAYSPLHF	TGTGCCAGCAGCGGAGGGGATACGGCTTATTCACCCCTCCACTTT
TRBD1	TRBV7-2	TRBJ2-7	few	CASAGTGVYEQYF	TGTGCCAGTGCGGGGACAGGGGTCTACGAGCAGTACTTC
TRBD2	TRBV5-1	TRBJ2-1	few	CASSLGQLAGDSEQFF	TGCGCCAGCAGCTTGGGGCAACTAGCGGGAGACAGTGAGCAGTTCTTC
.	TRBV4-1	TRBJ2-5	.	CASSLRAYPERQETQYF	TGCGCCAGCAGCTTACGGGCCTACCCGGAACGGCAGGAGACCCAGTACTTC
.	TRBV5-1	TRBJ2-1	few	CASSLTGPRYNEQFF	TGCGCCAGCAGCTTGACAGGGCCGCGTTACAATGAGCAGTTCTTC
.	TRBV5-4	TRBJ2-5	.	CASRQDLQETQYF	TGTGCCAGCAGACAGGACTTACAAGAGACCCAGTACTTC
TRBD2	TRBV4-3	TRBJ2-5	.	CASSQRIAGEQETQYF	TGCGCCAGCAGCCAGAGAATAGCGGGAGAGCAAGAGACCCAGTACTTC
.	TRBV21-1	TRBJ2-5	many	CASRGLSLHLVQETQYF	TGTGCCAGCAGAGGGTTGAGCCTCCACCTAGTTCAAGAGACCCAGTACTTC
.	TRBV6-6	TRBJ2-2	few	CASSYGQSTGELFF	TGTGCCAGCAGTTACGGGCAGAGCACCGGGGAGCTGTTTTTT
TRBD2	TRBV6-1	TRBJ2-2	few	CASSEWGLAGSGELFF	TGTGCCAGCAGTGAATGGGGACTAGCGGGATCCGGGGAGCTGTTTTTT
.	TRBV7-8	TRBJ2-2	many	CASNLNTGELFF	TGTGCCAGCAACCTTAACACCGGGGAGCTGTTTTTT
.	TRBV15	TRBJ2-1	.	CATSRDRGGEQFF	TGTGCCACCAGCAGAGACCGCGGAGGGGAGCAGTTCTTC
TRBD2	TRBV7-2	TRBJ2-3	many	CASSPGGSTDTQYF	TGTGCCAGCAGCCCCGGGGGGAGCACAGATACGCAGTATTTT
.	TRBV15	TRBJ1-2	few	CATSRVLGQGLEGYTF	TGTGCCACCAGCAGAGTCCTCGGGCAGGGTTTGGAGGGCTACACCTTC
.	TRBV5-1	TRBJ1-6	.	CASSDASSYNSPLHF	TGCGCCAGCAGCGACGCGAGCTCCTATAATTCACCCCTCCACTTT
.	TRBV5-6	TRBJ1-3	few	CASSRPGLSGNTIYF	TGTGCCAGCAGCCGCCCCGGGCTCAGTGGAAACACCATATATTTT
TRBD2	TRBV7-8	TRBJ2-5	few	CASSLSQTGGALETQYF	TGTGCCAGCAGCTTATCCCAGACGGGAGGGGCACTAGAGACCCAGTACTTC
.	TRBV5-6	TRBJ1-2	.	CASTSALYGYTF	TGTGCCAGCACCTCAGCACTCTATGGCTACACCTTC
.	TRBV7-9	TRBJ2-4	few	CASSFRGAKNIQYF	TGTGCCAGCAGCTTCAGAGGGGCCAAAAACATTCAGTACTTC
.	TRBV6-1	TRBJ2-5	.	CASNTDQTQYF	TGTGCCAGCAACACCGACCAAACCCAGTACTTC
TRBD2	TRBV7-6	TRBJ2-7	few	CASSLIAGPYEQYF	TGTGCCAGCAGCCTTATAGCGGGACCCTATGAGCAGTACTTC
.	TRBV9	TRBJ1-1	.	CASSRYDTNTEAFF	TGTGCCAGCAGTCGATACGACACGAACACTGAAGCTTTCTTT